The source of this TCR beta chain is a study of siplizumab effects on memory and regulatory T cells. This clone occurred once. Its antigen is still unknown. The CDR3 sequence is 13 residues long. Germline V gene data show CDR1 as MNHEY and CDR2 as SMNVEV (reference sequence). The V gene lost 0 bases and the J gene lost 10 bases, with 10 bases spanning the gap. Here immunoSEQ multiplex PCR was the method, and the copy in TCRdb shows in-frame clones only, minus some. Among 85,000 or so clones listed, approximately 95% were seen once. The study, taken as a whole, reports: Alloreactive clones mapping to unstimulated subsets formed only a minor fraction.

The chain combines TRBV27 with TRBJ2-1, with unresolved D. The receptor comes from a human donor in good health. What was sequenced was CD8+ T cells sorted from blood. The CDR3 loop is CASSLSTVREQFF. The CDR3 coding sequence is TGTGCCAGCAGTTTATCTACCGTCCGGGAGCAGTTCTTC.